The rows below give T cell receptor beta chains drawn from one sample of a study of OX40 agonist ivuxolimab in advanced cancers. Some clones are missing from TCRdb's copy, which holds only in-frame ones; the method was immunoSEQ multiplex PCR. The sample lists about 20,000 clones; roughly 85% were seen once. Specimen: CD4+ or CD8+ T cells sorted from blood, collected in a trial of the OX40 agonist ivuxolimab. These receptors were obtained from an adult with an advanced solid tumor such as melanoma, head and neck, liver or kidney cancer. The CDR3 runs from the conserved cysteine through the conserved F or W.

v_gene	j_gene	CDR3aa
TRBV4-3	TRBJ1-1	CASSQDRAGSVEAFF
TRBV5-8	TRBJ2-3	CASSLEGRGGTDTQYF
TRBV4-2	TRBJ2-3	CASSQGGGEADTQYF
TRBV27	TRBJ1-6	CASSWGSDSPLHF
TRBV2	TRBJ2-7	CASSEYLGPYEQYF
TRBV6-5	TRBJ2-1	CASSPLVDEQFF
TRBV5-6	TRBJ2-5	CASSLGGGLQETQYF
TRBV7-9	TRBJ2-7	CASSGPGQGDYEQYF
TRBV7-9	TRBJ2-1	CASSLLGEYNEQFF
TRBV9	TRBJ1-1	CASSGDSVSDTEAFF
TRBV10-3	TRBJ2-1	CAISESGGSYNEQFF
TRBV5-8	TRBJ1-2	CASSPGWGQGDSYGYTF
TRBV21-1	TRBJ1-3	CASGIRQGEGNTIYF
TRBV5-1	TRBJ1-1	CASSNTFETETFF
TRBV6-5	TRBJ2-7	CASSSHRDRSAYEQYF
TRBV18	TRBJ2-7	CASSPDRQEQYF
TRBV11-2	TRBJ1-1	CASSPGAMNTEAFF
TRBV13	TRBJ2-2	CASSSRDRGARTGELFF
TRBV6-1	TRBJ2-2	CASSPMSDTGELFF
TRBV18	TRBJ2-5	CASSPQQLADQETQYF
TRBV18	TRBJ2-3	CASSPGTGLTDTQYF
TRBV7-2	TRBJ1-2	CASSLGIGWGYTF
TRBV18	TRBJ2-7	CASSSGQPSYEQYF
TRBV7-6	TRBJ2-3	CASSFGLQTSTDTQYF
TRBV4-1	TRBJ2-2	CASSPSGAGTGELFF
TRBV9	TRBJ2-5	CASSPHAGGVNQETQYF
TRBV7-2	TRBJ1-2	CASSSQGLANYGYTF
TRBV29-1	TRBJ2-1	CSVFAGMGNEQFF
TRBV18	TRBJ1-1	CASSPKEGRDTEAFF
TRBV19	-	CASARDRGSYEQYF
TRBV29-1	TRBJ1-4	CSGGRPNEKLFF
TRBV27	TRBJ2-1	CASSYRLRTGLSGEQFF
TRBV4-3	TRBJ1-2	CASSQLTGGTNYGYTF